The rows below give T cell receptor beta chains drawn from one sample of a study of OX40 agonist ivuxolimab in advanced cancers. Profiled with immunoSEQ multiplex PCR; TCRdb holds only in-frame clones, not every one. The repertoire consists of approximately 84,000 clones, with about 88% occurring once and the leading ten covering roughly 0.2%. The sequencing used CD4+ or CD8+ T cells sorted from blood, collected in a trial of the OX40 agonist ivuxolimab. The source of these receptors is an adult with an advanced solid tumor such as melanoma, head and neck, liver or kidney cancer. Both conserved end residues are part of each CDR3. Each record gives: clone size, J gene, CDR3 length, V gene, D gene, CDR3 protein, CDR3 DNA. A D gene is named only where the DNA matches it firmly. Only some rows state a clone size, as once, few, many or a class for expanded clones.

clone_size: NA; j_call: TRBJ1-2; cdr3_length: 14; v_call: TRBV6-5; d_call: NA; cdr3_aa: CASSYSLSNYGYTF; cdr3_nt: TGTGCCAGCAGTTACAGCCTCTCTAACTATGGCTACACCTTC
clone_size: NA; j_call: TRBJ2-5; cdr3_length: 17; v_call: TRBV4-2; d_call: NA; cdr3_aa: CASSYRMGLATQETQYF; cdr3_nt: TGTGCCAGCAGCTATCGGATGGGCCTAGCGACACAAGAGACCCAGTACTTC
clone_size: NA; j_call: TRBJ2-1; cdr3_length: 16; v_call: TRBV14; d_call: TRBD2; cdr3_aa: CASSQETAGAYNEQFF; cdr3_nt: TGTGCCAGCAGCCAAGAGACAGCGGGAGCCTACAATGAGCAGTTCTTC
clone_size: NA; j_call: TRBJ2-3; cdr3_length: 15; v_call: TRBV5-1; d_call: NA; cdr3_aa: CASSLDEYGTDTQYF; cdr3_nt: TGCGCCAGCAGCTTGGATGAGTACGGCACAGATACGCAGTATTTT
clone_size: NA; j_call: TRBJ1-5; cdr3_length: 15; v_call: TRBV15; d_call: NA; cdr3_aa: CATRPGQPTGQPQHF; cdr3_nt: TGTGCCACCAGGCCAGGGCAACCGACGGGGCAGCCCCAGCATTTT
clone_size: NA; j_call: TRBJ1-1; cdr3_length: 15; v_call: TRBV19; d_call: NA; cdr3_aa: CASSIGGVLNTEAFF; cdr3_nt: TGTGCCAGTAGTATCGGAGGGGTCCTGAACACTGAAGCTTTCTTT
clone_size: NA; j_call: TRBJ1-2; cdr3_length: 15; v_call: TRBV14; d_call: TRBD1; cdr3_aa: CASSQVGGTGYGYTF; cdr3_nt: TGTGCCAGCAGCCAAGTCGGAGGGACAGGATATGGCTACACCTTC
clone_size: NA; j_call: TRBJ2-5; cdr3_length: 13; v_call: TRBV18; d_call: NA; cdr3_aa: CASSRLMKETQYF; cdr3_nt: TGTGCCAGCTCACGCCTAATGAAAGAGACCCAGTACTTC
clone_size: NA; j_call: TRBJ2-1; cdr3_length: 14; v_call: TRBV2; d_call: NA; cdr3_aa: CASSEALGYNEQFF; cdr3_nt: TGTGCCAGCAGTGAAGCTTTAGGTTACAATGAGCAGTTCTTC
clone_size: NA; j_call: TRBJ2-1; cdr3_length: 17; v_call: TRBV5-1; d_call: TRBD1; cdr3_aa: CASSLGQGSGSYNEQFF; cdr3_nt: TGCGCCAGCAGCTTGGGACAGGGGAGCGGCTCCTACAATGAGCAGTTCTTC
clone_size: NA; j_call: TRBJ1-2; cdr3_length: 13; v_call: TRBV6-6; d_call: NA; cdr3_aa: CASSFRGPYGYTF; cdr3_nt: TGTGCCAGCAGTTTTAGAGGCCCTTATGGCTACACCTTC
clone_size: NA; j_call: TRBJ2-3; cdr3_length: 14; v_call: TRBV9; d_call: NA; cdr3_aa: CASSVSSGTDTQYF; cdr3_nt: TGTGCCAGCAGCGTCAGCTCGGGCACAGATACGCAGTATTTT
clone_size: NA; j_call: TRBJ2-5; cdr3_length: 12; v_call: TRBV7-2; d_call: NA; cdr3_aa: CASSLTRETQYF; cdr3_nt: TGTGCCAGCAGCTTAACAAGAGAGACCCAGTACTTC
clone_size: NA; j_call: TRBJ1-4; cdr3_length: 14; v_call: TRBV2; d_call: TRBD1; cdr3_aa: CASTRTGADEKLFF; cdr3_nt: TGTGCCAGCACCCGGACAGGGGCGGATGAAAAACTGTTTTTT
clone_size: NA; j_call: TRBJ2-2; cdr3_length: 18; v_call: TRBV7-9; d_call: NA; cdr3_aa: CASSFRGGPPGEGGELFF; cdr3_nt: TGTGCCAGCAGCTTTCGAGGGGGCCCGCCCGGGGAGGGCGGGGAGCTGTTTTTT
clone_size: NA; j_call: TRBJ1-1; cdr3_length: 15; v_call: TRBV11-2; d_call: NA; cdr3_aa: CASSLNGGENTEAFF; cdr3_nt: TGTGCCAGCAGCTTAAATGGAGGGGAGAACACTGAAGCTTTCTTT
clone_size: once; j_call: TRBJ1-1; cdr3_length: 13; v_call: TRBV28; d_call: NA; cdr3_aa: CASSGGVRTEAFF; cdr3_nt: TGTGCCAGCAGTGGAGGGGTTAGGACTGAAGCTTTCTTT
clone_size: NA; j_call: TRBJ2-3; cdr3_length: 11; v_call: TRBV5-1; d_call: NA; cdr3_aa: CASSSTDTQYF; cdr3_nt: TGCGCCAGCAGCTCAACAGATACGCAGTATTTT
clone_size: once; j_call: TRBJ1-5; cdr3_length: 14; v_call: TRBV10-3; d_call: TRBD1; cdr3_aa: CAIWTGEYNQPQHF; cdr3_nt: TGTGCCATCTGGACAGGGGAGTACAATCAGCCCCAGCATTTT
clone_size: NA; j_call: TRBJ2-5; cdr3_length: 18; v_call: TRBV4-1; d_call: TRBD2; cdr3_aa: CASSQRESSGTLGETQYF; cdr3_nt: TGCGCCAGCAGCCAGAGAGAGTCTAGCGGGACGCTAGGGGAGACCCAGTACTTC
clone_size: NA; j_call: TRBJ2-7; cdr3_length: 17; v_call: TRBV15; d_call: TRBD2; cdr3_aa: CATSTRGVYRRDYEQYF; cdr3_nt: TGTGCCACCAGCACCCGGGGGGTATACAGAAGGGACTACGAGCAGTACTTC
clone_size: NA; j_call: TRBJ1-2; cdr3_length: 14; v_call: TRBV4-1; d_call: NA; cdr3_aa: CASRSGGRGFGYTF; cdr3_nt: TGCGCCAGCAGGTCTGGGGGGCGAGGATTTGGCTACACCTTC
clone_size: NA; j_call: TRBJ2-1; cdr3_length: 15; v_call: TRBV25-1; d_call: NA; cdr3_aa: CASSEGGGPYNEQFF; cdr3_nt: TGTGCCAGCAGTGAAGGAGGAGGTCCCTACAATGAGCAGTTCTTC
clone_size: few; j_call: TRBJ2-3; cdr3_length: 12; v_call: TRBV6-6; d_call: NA; cdr3_aa: CASNPEGATQYF; cdr3_nt: TGTGCCAGCAACCCCGAAGGCGCAACGCAGTATTTT
clone_size: NA; j_call: TRBJ2-7; cdr3_length: 16; v_call: TRBV6-6; d_call: NA; cdr3_aa: CASSYWGQLGSYEQYF; cdr3_nt: TGTGCCAGCAGTTACTGGGGGCAGCTAGGCTCCTACGAGCAGTACTTC
clone_size: NA; j_call: TRBJ2-3; cdr3_length: 13; v_call: TRBV10-3; d_call: NA; cdr3_aa: CAIRGSRTDTQYF; cdr3_nt: TGTGCCATCAGAGGCAGTCGCACAGATACGCAGTATTTT
clone_size: NA; j_call: TRBJ2-3; cdr3_length: 14; v_call: TRBV5-4; d_call: NA; cdr3_aa: CASSLEAGRDTQYF; cdr3_nt: TGTGCCAGCAGCTTGGAAGCGGGTCGAGATACGCAGTATTTT
clone_size: NA; j_call: TRBJ2-3; cdr3_length: 14; v_call: TRBV18; d_call: TRBD2; cdr3_aa: CASSRGRGADTQYF; cdr3_nt: TGTGCCAGCTCACGGGGCCGGGGGGCAGATACGCAGTATTTT
clone_size: NA; j_call: TRBJ1-2; cdr3_length: 14; v_call: TRBV9; d_call: TRBD1; cdr3_aa: CASSVGTGDGGYTF; cdr3_nt: TGTGCCAGCAGCGTTGGGACAGGGGATGGTGGCTACACCTTC
clone_size: NA; j_call: TRBJ2-7; cdr3_length: 19; v_call: TRBV27; d_call: TRBD2; cdr3_aa: CASSSGLGRTSGAPYEQYF; cdr3_nt: TGTGCCAGCAGTTCGGGACTCGGGAGGACTAGCGGGGCGCCCTACGAGCAGTACTTC
clone_size: NA; j_call: TRBJ1-3; cdr3_length: 15; v_call: TRBV19; d_call: NA; cdr3_aa: CASRETGQGGNTIYF; cdr3_nt: TGTGCCAGTAGGGAAACCGGGCAGGGCGGAAACACCATATATTTT
clone_size: NA; j_call: TRBJ1-1; cdr3_length: 14; v_call: TRBV5-1; d_call: TRBD1; cdr3_aa: CASSQETGGTEAFF; cdr3_nt: TGCGCCAGCAGCCAGGAAACAGGGGGCACTGAAGCTTTCTTT
clone_size: once; j_call: TRBJ1-2; cdr3_length: 15; v_call: TRBV19; d_call: NA; cdr3_aa: CASSIGPGAVYGYTF; cdr3_nt: TGTGCCAGTAGTATCGGTCCAGGGGCGGTCTATGGCTACACCTTC
clone_size: NA; j_call: TRBJ1-6; cdr3_length: 13; v_call: TRBV18; d_call: NA; cdr3_aa: CASSRGTGSPLHF; cdr3_nt: TGTGCCAGCTCACGTGGGACCGGTTCACCCCTCCACTTT
clone_size: once; j_call: TRBJ1-2; cdr3_length: 11; v_call: TRBV20-1; d_call: NA; cdr3_aa: CSETDVYGYTF; cdr3_nt: TGCAGTGAAACGGACGTTTATGGCTACACCTTC
clone_size: NA; j_call: TRBJ2-1; cdr3_length: 16; v_call: TRBV7-7; d_call: NA; cdr3_aa: CASSLGANPSYNEQFF; cdr3_nt: TGTGCTAGCAGCTTAGGGGCGAACCCCTCCTACAATGAGCAGTTCTTC
clone_size: NA; j_call: TRBJ2-2; cdr3_length: 16; v_call: TRBV7-2; d_call: TRBD1; cdr3_aa: CASSPRQGVRTGELFF; cdr3_nt: TGTGCCAGCAGCCCCCGACAGGGCGTGAGGACCGGGGAGCTGTTTTTT
clone_size: NA; j_call: TRBJ1-3; cdr3_length: 16; v_call: TRBV7-2; d_call: NA; cdr3_aa: CASSPSISNSGNTIYF; cdr3_nt: TGTGCCAGCAGCCCAAGTATATCTAACTCTGGAAACACCATATATTTT
clone_size: NA; j_call: TRBJ1-1; cdr3_length: 14; v_call: TRBV9; d_call: NA; cdr3_aa: CASSASGESTEAFF; cdr3_nt: TGTGCCAGCAGTGCCTCAGGGGAGAGCACTGAAGCTTTCTTT
clone_size: few; j_call: TRBJ1-1; cdr3_length: 14; v_call: TRBV5-4; d_call: TRBD1; cdr3_aa: CASSLGTGITEAFF; cdr3_nt: TGTGCCAGCAGCTTGGGGACAGGGATCACTGAAGCTTTCTTT
clone_size: NA; j_call: TRBJ2-4; cdr3_length: 15; v_call: TRBV7-3; d_call: NA; cdr3_aa: CASSLAGPPSDIQYF; cdr3_nt: TGTGCCAGCAGCTTAGCAGGACCCCCCTCGGACATTCAGTACTTC
clone_size: NA; j_call: TRBJ2-7; cdr3_length: 16; v_call: TRBV18; d_call: NA; cdr3_aa: CASSPLGTVSSYEQYF; cdr3_nt: TGTGCCAGCTCACCACTCGGGACCGTGAGCTCCTACGAGCAGTACTTC
clone_size: NA; j_call: TRBJ2-7; cdr3_length: 15; v_call: TRBV6-6; d_call: TRBD2; cdr3_aa: CASSYSGTSDYEQYF; cdr3_nt: TGTGCCAGCAGTTACTCCGGGACTAGCGACTACGAGCAGTACTTC
clone_size: NA; j_call: TRBJ2-3; cdr3_length: 15; v_call: TRBV14; d_call: NA; cdr3_aa: CASSQEQGGFDTQYF; cdr3_nt: TGTGCCAGCAGCCAAGAACAGGGCGGTTTCGATACGCAGTATTTT
clone_size: NA; j_call: TRBJ1-1; cdr3_length: 14; v_call: TRBV7-9; d_call: NA; cdr3_aa: CASSLQGGNTEAFF; cdr3_nt: TGTGCCAGCAGCTTGCAGGGAGGGAACACTGAAGCTTTCTTT
clone_size: NA; j_call: TRBJ2-2; cdr3_length: 14; v_call: TRBV11-2; d_call: NA; cdr3_aa: CASSHITGSGELFF; cdr3_nt: TGTGCCAGCAGCCACATCACAGGATCCGGGGAGCTGTTTTTT
clone_size: NA; j_call: TRBJ2-2; cdr3_length: 14; v_call: TRBV4-3; d_call: TRBD1; cdr3_aa: CASSRDRAAGELFF; cdr3_nt: TGCGCCAGCAGCCGTGACAGGGCAGCCGGGGAGCTGTTTTTT
clone_size: NA; j_call: TRBJ2-1; cdr3_length: 14; v_call: TRBV19; d_call: NA; cdr3_aa: CASSRRGLYNEQFF; cdr3_nt: TGTGCCAGTAGTAGGCGGGGGCTCTACAATGAGCAGTTCTTC
clone_size: NA; j_call: TRBJ1-2; cdr3_length: 13; v_call: TRBV7-8; d_call: TRBD1; cdr3_aa: CASSPDRGGGYTF; cdr3_nt: TGTGCCAGCAGCCCGGACAGGGGAGGTGGCTACACCTTC
clone_size: once; j_call: TRBJ1-1; cdr3_length: 15; v_call: TRBV5-1; d_call: TRBD1; cdr3_aa: CASSRQGSVDTEAFF; cdr3_nt: TGCGCCAGCAGCCGACAGGGATCCGTAGACACTGAAGCTTTCTTT
clone_size: NA; j_call: TRBJ1-5; cdr3_length: 14; v_call: TRBV30; d_call: NA; cdr3_aa: CAWTSRANNQPQHF; cdr3_nt: TGTGCCTGGACATCGAGGGCTAACAATCAGCCCCAGCATTTT
clone_size: NA; j_call: TRBJ2-3; cdr3_length: 15; v_call: TRBV5-4; d_call: NA; cdr3_aa: CASRPLFGRTDTQYF; cdr3_nt: TGTGCCAGCAGGCCTCTTTTCGGGCGCACAGATACGCAGTATTTT
clone_size: NA; j_call: TRBJ1-1; cdr3_length: 13; v_call: TRBV10-3; d_call: TRBD1; cdr3_aa: CAISETGSPEAFF; cdr3_nt: TGTGCCATCAGCGAGACAGGGTCCCCTGAAGCTTTCTTT
clone_size: NA; j_call: TRBJ2-3; cdr3_length: 14; v_call: TRBV5-1; d_call: TRBD1; cdr3_aa: CASSFNRGADTQYF; cdr3_nt: TGCGCCAGCAGCTTTAACAGGGGAGCAGATACGCAGTATTTT
clone_size: NA; j_call: TRBJ1-1; cdr3_length: 13; v_call: TRBV28; d_call: NA; cdr3_aa: CASRATRATEAFF; cdr3_nt: TGTGCCAGCAGAGCGACCCGGGCCACTGAAGCTTTCTTT
clone_size: few; j_call: TRBJ1-1; cdr3_length: 14; v_call: TRBV19; d_call: NA; cdr3_aa: CASSIWGTHTEAFF; cdr3_nt: TGTGCCAGTAGTATTTGGGGGACTCACACTGAAGCTTTCTTT
clone_size: NA; j_call: TRBJ2-1; cdr3_length: 13; v_call: TRBV9; d_call: TRBD1; cdr3_aa: CASSDKTGDEQFF; cdr3_nt: TGTGCCAGCAGCGATAAGACAGGGGATGAGCAGTTCTTC
clone_size: NA; j_call: TRBJ2-7; cdr3_length: 13; v_call: TRBV7-8; d_call: TRBD2; cdr3_aa: CASSPGLVNEQYF; cdr3_nt: TGTGCCAGCAGCCCGGGACTAGTGAACGAGCAGTACTTC
clone_size: NA; j_call: TRBJ1-2; cdr3_length: 14; v_call: TRBV6-5; d_call: NA; cdr3_aa: CASSSQGRGYGYTF; cdr3_nt: TGTGCCAGCAGCTCACAGGGAAGAGGCTATGGCTACACCTTC
clone_size: NA; j_call: TRBJ2-1; cdr3_length: 14; v_call: TRBV28; d_call: TRBD1; cdr3_aa: CASSLAGGFNEQFF; cdr3_nt: TGTGCCAGCAGTTTGGCAGGGGGCTTCAATGAGCAGTTCTTC